This T cell receptor (beta chain) was found in a study of CD8 T cells in ankylosing spondylitis. This clonotype was found many times. Its antigen is currently unknown. In germline, CDR1 is SNHLY, CDR2 FYNNEI. The V and J ends lost 4 bases and 3 bases respectively, with 18 bases between them. This CDR3 spans 16 amino acids. Whole-study results and caveats: Existing reports had already noted some motif variants in reactive arthritis synovial fluid and blood. Ankylosing spondylitis blood appeared to be characterized by a TCR beta motif of several highly homologous variants.

TCR beta libraries were made by quantitative 5'-RACE with molecular barcodes. MiXCR, run by TCRdb on the 5' RACE reads, gives a single entry per CDR3 protein. This sample has some 840,000 distinct CDR3 sequences, with about an eighth found just once. The sequence was collected from a male donor with ankylosing spondylitis. The V and J genes are TRBV2 and TRBJ2-5, with D possibly TRBD1 on 6 matching bases. Sequencing was performed on blood, either unsorted or a sorted T cell fraction (not recorded which). CDR3 nucleotides: TGTGCCAGCAGTGGAATTCGGACAGCTGTAGAAGAGACCCAGTACTTC. Encoded protein: CASSGIRTAVEETQYF.